This T cell receptor beta chain appears in the sequencing data of a study of T cell responses to AZD1222 COVID-19 vaccine (dated by TCRdb to about 2021). Regarding the complete study: AZD1222 recipients given second doses at about 4 weeks or at about 12 weeks were pooled, since spike-specific TCR depth and breadth were not found to differ between the two schedules. A total of 230 to 250 trial participants underwent TCR sequencing, of whom 207 received two doses of AZD1222 and around 25 received two doses of the MenACWY control vaccine. Trial participants were enrolled by age into subgroups of 18-55, 56-69 and 70-plus years, and about 150, 27 and 61 TCR-sequenced participants, respectively, were included in these subgroups. Here is what the overall study found, with its caveats: A significant rise in spike-specific TCR breadth and depth was observed after two AZD1222 doses relative to day 0 and relative to MenACWY recipients. Participants were mostly white British and included more females than males, and it was suggested by the authors that clonal diversity may have been underestimated. The 56-69-year group was small, and its depth increase did not reach significance, likely because of low power. No day 14 peak-response samples were available, so repertoires were characterized only after the peak T cell response. Reportedly, almost half of the unique spike-specific TCRs recognized epitopes lying outside the regions that are mutated in the B.1.351 and B.1.1.7 variants. Conclusions about previously exposed vaccinees are limited because only five to seven AZD1222 recipients were SARS-CoV-2 seropositive at baseline. The vaccine-associated CD4 TCRs covered the entire spike protein, and the dominant responses fell in regions 160-218 and 743-854.

From the cysteine up to the phenylalanine, the CDR3 has a length of 14 residues. The only DNA kept is the CDR3, 42 bases in frame from the first base. CDR1 and CDR2, looked up from the germline V gene, are SNHLY and FYNNEI. V is shortened by 4 bases, J by 3 bases, and the region joining them spans 10 bases. The sample's time point label, in plain terms: baseline before first vaccination. Vaccinee samples were obtained from the UK trials COV001 and COV002, which included a single-blind randomized controlled phase 2/3 trial of AZD1222 (ChAdOx1 nCoV-19) in healthy adults. For TCRbeta chain sequencing, PBMC samples from trial participants were taken at day 0 and at day 28 after the second dose. The CDR3 regions of human TCRbeta chains were analyzed by immunosequencing. The paper's processing steps were these. TCRs in the repertoires were matched against a reference library of SARS-CoV-2-specific TCRs that had been generated with the MIRA antigen-specificity platform. Breadth was defined as the fraction of unique TCRs that were SARS-CoV-2-associated, and depth was defined as the fraction of total T cells that were SARS-CoV-2-associated. Using the MIRA data, every spike-specific TCR was mapped to the spike region that the TCR reacted to and assigned to either a CD4 or a CD8 class. Log10-transformed breadth and depth values were compared by one-way ANOVA with Sidak's multiple comparisons tests. The clones in this table, taken by TCRdb from immuneACCESS, are in-frame only. Not every clone is retained; where verified, under half of the shortfall comes from an unresolved V gene, and the cause of the rest is unknown. The D gene and trimming were derived from the DNA, and the V and J assignments and clone size from that table. Recorded for this sample are roughly 120,000 clones; approximately 86% of them occurred a single time. About 6.2% of the sample goes to the ten largest clones.

About this clone itself: Its antigen specificity is not known. The sample holds no much larger clone one base away, and base qualities are not on file.

This TCR was sampled from an adult in good health. This sample comprised peripheral blood, obtained on day 0 of AZD1222 vaccination. The chain is assembled from TRBV2 and TRBJ1-5, with a tentative D gene TRBD1 over 6 matching bases. The CDR3 amino acid sequence is: CASSGGRDNQPQHF. The sequenced DNA: TGTGCCAGCAGTGGGGGGCGGGACAATCAGCCCCAGCATTTT. Outside the CDR3, residues come from the reference TRBV2 and TRBJ1-5 proteins, so the full variable domain is: EPEVTQTPSHQVTQMGQEVILRCVPISNHLYFYWYRQILGQKVEFLVSFYNNEISEKSEIFDDQFSVERPDGSNFTLKIRSTKLEDSAMYFCASSGGRDNQPQHFGDGTRLSIL.